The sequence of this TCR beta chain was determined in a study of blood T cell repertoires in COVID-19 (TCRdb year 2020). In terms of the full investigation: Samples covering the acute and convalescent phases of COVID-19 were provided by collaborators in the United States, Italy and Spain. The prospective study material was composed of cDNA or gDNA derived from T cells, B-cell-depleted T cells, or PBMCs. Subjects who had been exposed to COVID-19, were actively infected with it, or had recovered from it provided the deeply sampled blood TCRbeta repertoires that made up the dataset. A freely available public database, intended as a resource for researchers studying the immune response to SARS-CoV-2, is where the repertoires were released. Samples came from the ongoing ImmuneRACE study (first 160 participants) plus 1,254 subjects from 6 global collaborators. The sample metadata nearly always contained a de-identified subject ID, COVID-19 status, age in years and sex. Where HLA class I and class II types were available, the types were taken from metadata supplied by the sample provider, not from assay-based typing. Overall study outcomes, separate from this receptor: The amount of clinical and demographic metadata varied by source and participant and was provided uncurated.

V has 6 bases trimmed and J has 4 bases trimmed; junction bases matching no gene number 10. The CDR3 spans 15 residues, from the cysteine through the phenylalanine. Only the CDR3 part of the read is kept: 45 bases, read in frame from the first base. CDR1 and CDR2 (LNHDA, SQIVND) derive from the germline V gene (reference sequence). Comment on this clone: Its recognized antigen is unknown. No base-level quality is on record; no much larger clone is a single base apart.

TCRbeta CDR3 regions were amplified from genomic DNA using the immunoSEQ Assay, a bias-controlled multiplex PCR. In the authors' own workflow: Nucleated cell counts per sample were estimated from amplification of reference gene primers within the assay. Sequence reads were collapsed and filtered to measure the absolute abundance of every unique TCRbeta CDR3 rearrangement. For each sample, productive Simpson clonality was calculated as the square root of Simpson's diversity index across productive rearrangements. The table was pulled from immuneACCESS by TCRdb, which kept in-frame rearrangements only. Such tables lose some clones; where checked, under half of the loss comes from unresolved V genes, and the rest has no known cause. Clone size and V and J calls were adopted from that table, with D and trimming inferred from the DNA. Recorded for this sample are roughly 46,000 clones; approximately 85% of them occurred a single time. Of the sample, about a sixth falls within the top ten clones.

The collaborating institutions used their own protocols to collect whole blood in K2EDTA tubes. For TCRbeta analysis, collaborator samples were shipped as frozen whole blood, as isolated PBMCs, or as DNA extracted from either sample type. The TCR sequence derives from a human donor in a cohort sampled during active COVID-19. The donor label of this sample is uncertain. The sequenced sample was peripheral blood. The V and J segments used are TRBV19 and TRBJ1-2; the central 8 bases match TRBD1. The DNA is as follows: TGTGCCAGTAGCCGCCGGACAGGGAGAGGCTATGGCTACACCTTC. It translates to CASSRRTGRGYGYTF.